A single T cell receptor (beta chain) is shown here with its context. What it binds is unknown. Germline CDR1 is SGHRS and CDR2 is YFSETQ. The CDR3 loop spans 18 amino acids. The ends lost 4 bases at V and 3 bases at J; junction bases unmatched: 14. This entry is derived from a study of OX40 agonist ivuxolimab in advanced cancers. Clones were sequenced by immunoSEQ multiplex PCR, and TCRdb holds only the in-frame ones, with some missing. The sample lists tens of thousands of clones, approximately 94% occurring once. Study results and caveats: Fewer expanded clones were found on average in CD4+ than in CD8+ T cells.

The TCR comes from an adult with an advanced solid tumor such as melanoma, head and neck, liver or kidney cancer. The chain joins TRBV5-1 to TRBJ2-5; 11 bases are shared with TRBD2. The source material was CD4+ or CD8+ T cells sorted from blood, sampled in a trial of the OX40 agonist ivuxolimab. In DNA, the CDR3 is TGCGCCAGCAGCCCACTTGGGCTAGCGGGAGGAGTGGAAGAGACCCAGTACTTC. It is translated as CASSPLGLAGGVEETQYF.